The 21 T cell receptor beta chains presented below share a single source sample, sequenced in a study of T cell responses to AZD1222 COVID-19 vaccine. Repertoires were generated with immunoSEQ multiplex PCR, while TCRdb's copy carries only in-frame clones and drops some. Among 69,000 or so clones listed, more than 75% were seen once. The source material was peripheral blood, sampled 28 days after the second dose of the MenACWY control vaccine. The receptors stem from an adult who received the MenACWY meningococcal vaccine as a control.

This clone was recorded once. The rearrangement uses TRBV7-2 and TRBJ1-2; D gene uncertain. V dropped 1 base and J dropped 8 bases, with 11 bases sitting between them. The CDR3 runs 13 residues. CDR1 and CDR2 from the germline V gene are SGHTA and FQGNSA. The CDR3: CASSLGGEGGYTF. For the CDR3, the DNA is TGTGCCAGCAGCTTAGGTGGGGAAGGGGGCTACACCTTC.

This chain links TRBV9 with TRBJ2-6; D gene unclear. The V gene lost 6 bases and the J gene lost 0 bases, with 4 bases spanning the gap. This CDR3 has 13 amino acids. CDR1 and CDR2 from the germline V gene are SGDLS and YYNGEE. This chain's CDR3 is CASTSSGANVLTF. In DNA, the CDR3 is TGTGCCAGCACAAGCTCTGGGGCCAACGTCCTGACTTTC.

The chain has TRBV30 and TRBJ1-6; 8 nucleotides match TRBD1. This CDR3 has 13 amino acids. Germline V gene lookup returns CDR1 GTSNPN and CDR2 SVGIG (reference sequence). The V segment lost 2 bases and the J segment 7 bases; nucleotides outside the gene matches: 1. CDR3 residues: CAWSTGGNSPLHF. The CDR3 DNA reads TGTGCCTGGAGTACAGGGGGAAATTCACCCCTCCACTTT.

This clone has just one count. This chain joins TRBV2 and TRBJ2-1; tentative D call: TRBD2 (6 bases). Trimming took 3 bases from V and 7 from J, leaving 13 bases between them. CDR3 length: 14 residues. The germline V gene has CDR1 SNHLY and CDR2 FYNNEI. CDR3 DNA: TGTGCCAGCAGTGAGGGACTGGGGGGTAATGAGCAGTTCTTC. Amino acids: CASSEGLGGNEQFF.

This chain joins TRBV21-1 and TRBJ2-1. TRBV21-1 is tagged as a pseudogene. The CDR3 totals 15 residues. The DNA for the CDR3 is TGTGCCAGCAGCAAACTTCTGACCCCTGTGGATGAGCAGTTCTTC. It encodes CASSKLLTPVDEQFF.

The chain has TRBV7-8 and TRBJ1-1; perhaps TRBD1 as D (5 bases). The germline V gene encodes CDR1 SGHVS and CDR2 FQNEAQ. The CDR3 runs 14 residues. V shed 4 bases and J shed 5 bases, with 14 bases lying between them. In DNA form, the CDR3 reads TGTGCCAGCAGCTCGCAGGGCGCCGGGACTGAAGCTTTCTTT. This encodes CASSSQGAGTEAFF.

This clone was detected only a few times. This chain connects TRBV19 to TRBJ2-7; D gene uncertain. This CDR3 is built from 12 residues. Deletions cut 5 bases from V and 9 bases from J, with 14 bases between. Germline CDR1 is LNHDA and CDR2 is SQIVND (reference sequence). In nucleotides, the CDR3 is TGTGCCAGTAGTCCGACATCCGGCGGGCAGTACTTC. Translating gives CASSPTSGGQYF.

The V and J genes are TRBV7-6 and TRBJ2-7; 12 nucleotides agree with TRBD2. This CDR3 contains 15 residues. The junction had 5 bases not matched to a gene; V was cut back by 3 bases and J by 5 bases. In germline, CDR1 is SGHVS, CDR2 FNYEAQ. The CDR3 sequence is CASSFPTSGRNEQYF. For the CDR3, the DNA is TGTGCCAGCAGCTTTCCGACTAGCGGGAGAAACGAGCAGTACTTC.

The chain is built from TRBV7-9 and TRBJ1-2; a weak D match, TRBD1 (5 bases). This CDR3 comprises 12 residues. V was clipped by 4 bases and J by 6 bases, with 9 bases between them. Germline CDR1 is SEHNR and CDR2 is FQNEAQ (reference sequence). The CDR3 nucleotides are TGTGCCAGCAGCTCGCAGGGTCATGGCTACACCTTC. Protein: CASSSQGHGYTF.

V is TRBV24-1 and J is TRBJ1-2, with D possibly TRBD1 on 5 matching bases. The length of the CDR3 is 13 residues. Germline CDR1 and CDR2: KGHDR and SFDVKD. V shed 7 bases and J shed 8 bases, with 16 bases lying between them. The CDR3 DNA reads TGTGCCACCAGACACCGGGACGGAAGGGGCTACACCTTC. Its protein product is CATRHRDGRGYTF.

The rearrangement links TRBV18 to TRBJ2-3; D is undetermined. The CDR3 loop spans 15 amino acids. Germline assignment: CDR1 KGHSH and CDR2 LQKENI. V was clipped by 1 base and J by 0 bases, with 8 bases between them. This CDR3 reads CASSPQESSTDTQYF. The CDR3 bases are TGTGCCAGCTCACCACAGGAGTCTAGCACAGATACGCAGTATTTT.

The rearrangement uses TRBV4-1 and TRBJ2-7, with 8 bases identical to TRBD1. V was clipped by 0 bases and J by 5 bases; unmatched bases: 3. The V gene's germline CDR1 is MGHRA and CDR2 YSYEKL. The CDR3 contains 14 residues. The CDR3, as DNA: TGCGCCAGCAGCCAAGACCCGGGACAGGACGAGCAGTACTTC. It translates to CASSQDPGQDEQYF.

The V call is TRBV5-1, the J call TRBJ2-7, with 7 bases aligning to TRBD1. The ends lost 4 bases at V and 2 bases at J; junction bases unmatched: 12. Germline-derived CDR1 and CDR2 are SGHRS and YFSETQ. This CDR3 spans 16 amino acids. CDR3 protein: CASSLGTEDLTYEQYF. The CDR3 region has the DNA TGCGCCAGCAGCCTCGGGACAGAAGATCTTACCTACGAGCAGTACTTC.

The V gene is TRBV10-3, the J gene TRBJ2-7, with TRBD2 as a possible D gene (5 bases). This CDR3 has 16 amino acids. Germline V gene lookup returns CDR1 ENHRY and CDR2 SYGVKD. V was cut by 6 bases and J by 2 bases, with 20 bases left in between. CDR3 in amino acids: CAISPAATTSTYEQYF. CDR3 sequence (DNA): TGTGCCATCAGCCCAGCGGCGACAACAAGTACCTACGAGCAGTACTTC.

V and J are TRBV28 and TRBJ1-3, with 7 bases identical to TRBD1. Germline V gene data show CDR1 as MDHEN and CDR2 as SYDVKM. The V and J ends lost 5 bases and 0 bases, in that order; junction bases with no gene match: 1. The CDR3 is 14 residues long. The CDR3 region has the DNA TGTGCCAGCAGTGACAGGGACTCTGGAAACACCATATATTTT. As protein: CASSDRDSGNTIYF.

The CDR3 sequence is CASSAAPADTQYF. The CDR3 DNA is TGTGCCAGCAGCGCCGCCCCTGCAGATACGCAGTATTTT. J is TRBJ2-3 and V is TRBV9; D call uncertain. Trimming removed 3 bases at V and 4 bases at J, with 9 bases between. The CDR3 is 13 amino acids. CDR1 and CDR2 from the germline V gene are SGDLS and YYNGEE.

The chain employs TRBV9 and TRBJ1-4, with TRBD1 as a possible D gene (5 bases). The CDR3 runs to 14 residues. Germline assignment: CDR1 SGDLS and CDR2 YYNGEE. V was pared by 3 bases and J by 5 bases, with 11 bases between. The CDR3 DNA sequence: TGTGCCAGCAGCGCCAGGCAGGGAAATGAAAAACTGTTTTTT. Translated: CASSARQGNEKLFF.

The chain carries TRBV9 and TRBJ2-5; tentative D call: TRBD1 (5 bases). The CDR3 has 13 residues. V lost 2 bases to trimming and J lost 8 bases, with 13 bases between them. The germline V gene has CDR1 SGDLS and CDR2 YYNGEE. CDR3: CASSVTDTVTQYF. Here the CDR3 DNA reads TGTGCCAGCAGCGTTACGGACACTGTTACCCAGTACTTC. The full variable domain, its missing parts supplied by reference TRBV9 and TRBJ2-5, is DSGVTQTPKHLITATGQRVTLRCSPRSGDLSVYWYQQSLDQGLQFLIQYYNGEERAKGNILERFSAQQFPDLHSELNLSSLELGDSALYFCASSVTDTVTQYFGPGTRLLVL.

The V gene is TRBV11-2, the J gene TRBJ1-3; 9 bases map to TRBD1. This CDR3 is 17 amino acids long. Germline CDR1 and CDR2: SGHAT and FQNNGV. V trimming: 2 bases; J trimming: 0 bases; junction bases outside the gene matches: 5. CDR3 loop: CASSLTGGTHSGNTIYF. The CDR3 nucleotides are TGTGCCAGCAGCTTAACAGGGGGCACACACTCTGGAAACACCATATATTTT.

The gene calls are TRBV28 and TRBJ2-7; D gene uncertain. Germline CDR1 reads MDHEN; CDR2 reads SYDVKM. The V end lost 1 base, the J end lost 6 bases, and 7 bases lay between the germline ends. The CDR3 consists of 12 residues. CDR3 residues: CASSLLGVEQYF. The CDR3 nucleotides read TGTGCCAGCAGTTTATTAGGCGTCGAGCAGTACTTC. The full variable domain, its missing parts supplied by reference TRBV28 and TRBJ2-7, is DVKVTQSSRYLVKRTGEKVFLECVQDMDHENMFWYRQDPGLGLRLIYFSYDVKMKEKGDIPEGYSVSREKKERFSLILESASTNQTSMYLCASSLLGVEQYFGPGTRLTVT.

This chain links TRBV5-4 with TRBJ2-7; weak D call: TRBD1 (5 bases). The CDR3 has 13 amino acids. V shed 4 bases and J shed 6 bases, with 14 bases lying between them. CDR1 SGHNT and CDR2 YYREEE come from the germline V gene (reference sequence). This CDR3 reads CASSARQSPEQYF. In DNA form, the CDR3 reads TGTGCCAGCAGCGCTCGACAGAGTCCCGAGCAGTACTTC.